Each of the 31 T cell receptor beta chains below was sequenced from the same sample in a study of cytomegalovirus exposure and HLA in healthy donors. Primers included in the PCR were 60 Vbeta and 13 Jbeta primers. The protocol was immunoSEQ multiplex PCR, while the TCRdb copy is restricted to in-frame clones and leaves out a portion. The sample has some 140,000 clones, around 75% seen once. The sample was PBMCs. These receptor sequences come from a man in his forties or fifties in good health and CMV-seronegative.

The chain's CDR3 is CASSLVSGEKLFF. CDR3 bases: TGTGCCAGCAGCTTAGTGAGCGGTGAAAAACTGTTTTTT. The chain is built from TRBV7-9 and TRBJ1-4; D not certain. V dropped 1 base and J dropped 7 bases, with 7 bases sitting between them. Germline values: CDR1 SEHNR, CDR2 FQNEAQ (reference sequence). The CDR3 runs to 13 residues.

CDR3 bases: TGTGCCAGCAGCGTAAGTCTAAGGGGTGACAATGAGCAGTTCTTC. This encodes CASSVSLRGDNEQFF. V and J are TRBV9 and TRBJ2-1; perhaps TRBD1 as D (5 bases). The CDR3 contains 15 residues. Trimming stripped 1 base from V and 5 bases from J, with 13 bases between. Per germline, CDR1 SGDLS and CDR2 YYNGEE.

The chain is built from TRBV9 and TRBJ2-1, with D possibly matching TRBD2 (6 bases). Germline V gene lookup returns CDR1 SGDLS and CDR2 YYNGEE. There are 14 residues in the CDR3. The V and J ends lost 7 bases and 6 bases respectively, with 17 bases between them. The CDR3 here is CASAAGPRSNEQFF. CDR3 coding DNA: TGTGCCAGCGCTGCGGGGCCCAGGAGCAATGAGCAGTTCTTC.

The chain combines TRBV28 with TRBJ2-5; D may be TRBD1 (5 bases). The V end was cut by 10 bases, the J end by 1 base, with 10 bases between. The CDR3 has 12 amino acids. Germline CDR1 is MDHEN and CDR2 is SYDVKM. CDR3 amino acids: CATRTTQETQYF. CDR3 DNA sequence: TGTGCCACCCGGACAACCCAAGAGACCCAGTACTTC.

This sequence joins TRBV28 and TRBJ1-2; a possible D gene is TRBD1 (6 bases). The V gene's germline CDR1 is MDHEN and CDR2 SYDVKM. V shed 4 bases and J shed 8 bases, with 23 bases lying between them. CDR3 length: 16 amino acids. The CDR3 bases are TGTGCCAGCAGTTCCCCGGCTTGGGGGGGGCGGTGGGGCTACACCTTC. Encoded protein: CASSSPAWGGRWGYTF.

The V and J genes are TRBV4-1 and TRBJ1-1; D possibly corresponds to TRBD1 (5 bases). V dropped 3 bases and J dropped 3 bases, with 17 bases sitting between them. CDR3 size: 16 residues. Germline V gives CDR1 MGHRA, CDR2 YSYEKL. CDR3 DNA: TGCGCCAGCAGCCAGCATGGAGCAGGGTCCGACACTGAAGCTTTCTTT. As protein: CASSQHGAGSDTEAFF.

The chain combines TRBV27 with TRBJ2-3; TRBD2 aligns across 7 bases. Per the germline V gene, CDR1 is MNHEY and CDR2 is SMNVEV (reference sequence). V trimming: 2 bases; J trimming: 6 bases; junction bases outside the gene matches: 8. CDR3 length: 15 residues. CDR3 nucleotides: TGTGCCAGCAGTTTAGGCGGGAGCGGCCCGGATACGCAGTATTTT. Protein sequence: CASSLGGSGPDTQYF.

This clone was found once. V gene TRBV7-3 combines with J gene TRBJ2-3; the D gene is possibly TRBD2 (7 bases). Germline loops: CDR1 SGHTA, CDR2 FQGTGA. The CDR3 is made up of 14 amino acids. The germline V and J ends were trimmed by 8 bases and 3 bases, with 15 bases remaining between them. This chain's CDR3 is CASAWGGQTDTQYF. CDR3 in DNA: TGTGCCAGCGCTTGGGGGGGGCAAACAGATACGCAGTATTTT.

This chain links TRBV5-1 with TRBJ2-2; TRBD2 matches at 9 bases. Germline CDR1 SGHRS, CDR2 YFSETQ. The CDR3 runs to 17 residues. Losses at the gene ends were 2 bases for V and 2 bases for J; bases not matched to a gene: 7. CDR3 region: CASSFSPTSGNTGELFF. CDR3 in DNA: TGCGCCAGCAGCTTCTCCCCGACTAGCGGCAACACCGGGGAGCTGTTTTTT.

This chain joins TRBV6-5 and TRBJ2-5; 12 nucleotides match TRBD2. Germline V gene lookup returns CDR1 MNHEY and CDR2 SVGAGI. J was trimmed by 2 bases and V by 5 bases; bases with no gene match: 3. CDR3 length: 15 residues. CDR3 protein: CASSTSGGIQETQYF. For the CDR3, the DNA is TGTGCCAGCAGTACTAGCGGGGGGATACAAGAGACCCAGTACTTC.

The chain is built from TRBV29-1 and TRBJ2-7; weak D call: TRBD1 (6 bases). V gave up 0 bases and J gave up 4 bases, with 10 bases separating them. CDR1 SQVTM and CDR2 ANQGSEA come from the germline V gene. The CDR3 covers 13 residues. The CDR3 region has the DNA TGCAGCGTTGAAGATCAGGGGTCGTACGAGCAGTACTTC. Its translation is CSVEDQGSYEQYF.

The gene calls are TRBV7-3 and TRBJ1-2; D remains unclear. CDR1 and CDR2 (germline): SGHTA, FQGTGA. The CDR3 spans 14 residues. V was cut by 5 bases and J by 3 bases, with 13 bases left in between. DNA of the CDR3: TGTGCCAGCAGCCCCAGTTTGGAGGACTATGGCTACACCTTC. Encoded protein: CASSPSLEDYGYTF.

The chain recombines TRBV27 with TRBJ2-2; tentatively, D is TRBD1 (5 bases). There are 14 residues in the CDR3. CDR1 is MNHEY and CDR2 is SMNVEV in the germline V gene (reference sequence). The V end was cut by 5 bases, the J end by 0 bases, with 7 bases between. The CDR3 bases are TGTGCCAGCAGTGCAGGGTCGAACACCGGGGAGCTGTTTTTT. Encoded protein: CASSAGSNTGELFF.

This clone was seen only a few times. The chain couples TRBV29-1 to TRBJ2-3, with TRBD1 matching 8 bases. The CDR3 covers 15 residues. Trimming cost V 8 bases and J 0 bases; bases outside gene matches: 10. Germline CDR1 SQVTM, CDR2 ANQGSEA. In DNA, the CDR3 is TGCAGCTCCCGACAGGGGATGTATAGCACAGATACGCAGTATTTT. Amino acids: CSSRQGMYSTDTQYF.

The table lists this clone with a count of one. This chain joins TRBV18 and TRBJ1-2; D not resolved. Germline V gene lookup returns CDR1 KGHSH and CDR2 LQKENI. Trimming removed 3 bases from V and 0 bases from J, with 20 bases in between. The CDR3 spans 18 residues. CDR3 bases: TGTGCCAGCTCACCTTCTAATCCACAGTGGGGAGCTAACTATGGCTACACCTTC. Amino acid sequence: CASSPSNPQWGANYGYTF.

J is TRBJ2-3 and V is TRBV29-1; 12 bases fit TRBD1. With 7 bases clipped from V and 6 bases from J, the junction kept 14 bases outside the gene matches. Germline loops: CDR1 SQVTM, CDR2 ANQGSEA. This CDR3 spans 16 amino acids. The CDR3 is CSGEAGTGGSSDTQYF. DNA for the CDR3: TGCAGCGGCGAGGCCGGGACAGGGGGCAGTTCGGATACGCAGTATTTT.

This chain connects TRBV7-2 to TRBJ2-3; 9 bases match TRBD1. Germline loops: CDR1 SGHTA, CDR2 FQGNSA. The CDR3 runs to 15 residues. With 6 bases clipped from V and 1 base from J, the junction kept 5 bases outside the gene matches. CDR3 residues: CASRRRQGGTDTQYF. CDR3 in DNA: TGTGCCAGCAGACGTCGACAGGGGGGCACAGATACGCAGTATTTT.

This chain links TRBV7-2 with TRBJ2-5; 14 positions match TRBD2. The CDR3 sequence is 16 residues long. The V gene's germline CDR1 is SGHTA and CDR2 FQGNSA. V shed 4 bases, J shed 2 bases, and the junction held 3 bases outside the gene matches. Here the CDR3 reads CASSSRLAGGQETQYF. CDR3 DNA: TGTGCCAGCAGCTCCCGACTAGCGGGAGGGCAAGAGACCCAGTACTTC.

The chain is built from TRBV9 and TRBJ1-1; D not certain. Trimming removed 5 bases at V and 9 bases at J, with 20 bases between. This CDR3 region has 14 residues. Germline V gives CDR1 SGDLS, CDR2 YYNGEE. The CDR3 coding sequence is TGTGCCAGCAGTCCCCTGATAGTTGCCCACCAAGCTTTCTTT. It is translated as CASSPLIVAHQAFF.

The chain is built from TRBV6-1 and TRBJ1-5; D unclear. Germline V lookup: CDR1 MNHNS, CDR2 SASEGT. The V end was cut by 4 bases, the J end by 1 base, with 11 bases between. The CDR3 is 15 residues long. The CDR3: CASSASGSSNQPQHF. In nucleotides, the CDR3 is TGTGCCAGCAGTGCCTCGGGTAGCAGCAATCAGCCCCAGCATTTT.

This chain joins TRBV6-5 and TRBJ2-1; 8 nucleotides match TRBD2. The CDR3 length is 16 residues. In germline, CDR1 is MNHEY, CDR2 SVGAGI. The trim removed 0 bases at V and 9 bases at J, leaving 10 bases unmatched. CDR3 bases: TGTGCCAGCAGTTACTCGTCGGGGGGGCCTTCCGGTGAGCAGTTCTTC. Amino acids: CASSYSSGGPSGEQFF.

This clone was seen more than once but under ten times. The chain is built from TRBV7-6 and TRBJ2-5, with a possible D match to TRBD1 (5 bases). The ends were cut back, 1 base at V and 5 bases at J, with 11 bases in the middle. Germline CDR1 is SGHVS and CDR2 is FNYEAQ. This CDR3 comprises 14 residues. CDR3 nucleotide sequence: TGTGCCAGCAGCTTAGGCGCAGGGAAGGAGACCCAGTACTTC. Translating it yields CASSLGAGKETQYF. The entire variable domain, with the rest obtained from reference TRBV7-6 and TRBJ2-5, is as follows: GAGVSQSPRYKVTKRGQDVALRCDPISGHVSLYWYRQALGQGPEFLTYFNYEAQQDKSGLPNDRFSAERPEGSISTLTIQRTEQRDSAMYRCASSLGAGKETQYFGPGTRLLVL.

J is TRBJ1-1 and V is TRBV28; perhaps TRBD1 as D (6 bases). The germline V gene has CDR1 MDHEN and CDR2 SYDVKM. Trimming cost V 4 bases and J 0 bases, with 12 bases left between them. The CDR3 loop spans 15 amino acids. The CDR3 is CASSSAGEMNTEAFF. For the CDR3, the DNA is TGTGCCAGCAGTTCCGCAGGGGAGATGAACACTGAAGCTTTCTTT.

This chain connects TRBV6-5 to TRBJ1-2, with 9 nucleotides matching TRBD1. There are 15 residues in the CDR3. After removal of 2 bases from V and 4 bases from J, the junction contained 5 bases not matched to a gene. Germline CDR1 is MNHEY and CDR2 is SVGAGI. Here the CDR3 reads CASSYHTGQGYGYTF. CDR3 nucleotides: TGTGCCAGCAGTTACCACACGGGACAGGGCTATGGCTACACCTTC.

DNA for the CDR3: TGTGCCAGTAGCCGTTACACGGAGTCCTACGAGCAGTACTTC. Translated: CASSRYTESYEQYF. The gene calls are TRBV19 and TRBJ2-7; no clear D. In germline, CDR1 is LNHDA, CDR2 SQIVND (reference sequence). This CDR3 region has 14 residues. V was pared by 6 bases and J by 1 base, with 13 bases between.

This clone was observed a few times. The chain employs TRBV28 and TRBJ2-7; 7 bases are shared with TRBD1. Germline V lookup: CDR1 MDHEN, CDR2 SYDVKM. The ends lost 4 bases at V and 0 bases at J; junction bases unmatched: 3. The length of the CDR3 is 14 residues. The CDR3 protein is CASSSGQHSYEQYF. The CDR3, as DNA: TGTGCCAGCAGTTCGGGACAGCACTCCTACGAGCAGTACTTC.

The chain employs TRBV5-1 and TRBJ2-3; 7 bases agree with TRBD2. Per germline, CDR1 SGHRS and CDR2 YFSETQ. Germline trimming cut 0 bases from V and 3 bases from J; bases unmatched to any gene: 7. The CDR3 spans 16 residues. In DNA, the CDR3 is TGCGCCAGCAGCTTGGCCCCCAGCGGGGCTACAGATACGCAGTATTTT. It codes for CASSLAPSGATDTQYF.

This sequence joins TRBV7-8 and TRBJ2-3; 7 nucleotides match TRBD2. CDR3 length equals 15 residues. J was trimmed by 2 bases and V by 2 bases; bases with no gene match: 4. CDR1 and CDR2 (germline): SGHVS, FQNEAQ. CDR3 in amino acids: CASSLYGGDTDTQYF. The CDR3 bases are TGTGCCAGCAGCTTATATGGGGGGGACACAGATACGCAGTATTTT.

This clone was counted between two and nine times. The rearrangement uses TRBV7-9 and TRBJ1-4; D call uncertain. Trimming removed 1 base from V and 1 base from J, with 7 bases in between. The germline V gene encodes CDR1 SEHNR and CDR2 FQNEAQ (reference sequence). CDR3 length equals 15 residues. In DNA, the CDR3 is TGTGCCAGCAGCTTAGGACGGAGAACTAATGAAAAACTGTTTTTT. It yields the protein CASSLGRRTNEKLFF. Using reference TRBV7-9 and TRBJ1-4 for the parts outside the CDR3, the full variable domain is DTGVSQNPRHKITKRGQNVTFRCDPISEHNRLYWYRQTLGQGPEFLTYFQNEAQLEKSRLLSDRFSAERPKGSFSTLEIQRTEQGDSAMYLCASSLGRRTNEKLFFGSGTQLSVL.

The chain carries TRBV19 and TRBJ2-7; 9 positions match TRBD2. The CDR3 covers 14 residues. J lost 1 base, V lost 6 bases, and 4 bases had no gene match. The germline V gene has CDR1 LNHDA and CDR2 SQIVND (reference sequence). CDR3 DNA sequence: TGTGCCAGTAGCGTGACTAGCGGATCCTACGAGCAGTACTTC. It specifies CASSVTSGSYEQYF.

The chain employs TRBV7-2 and TRBJ2-7, with D possibly TRBD2 on 5 matching bases. The CDR3 length is 15 residues. V was cut by 0 bases and J by 2 bases, with 11 bases left in between. From germline, CDR1 is SGHTA and CDR2 FQGNSA. CDR3 region: CASSLAPGSPYEQYF. CDR3 DNA: TGTGCCAGCAGCTTAGCGCCGGGAAGCCCCTACGAGCAGTACTTC. Full variable domain (rest looked up from reference TRBV7-2 and TRBJ2-7): GAGVSQSPSNKVTEKGKDVELRCDPISGHTALYWYRQSLGQGLEFLIYFQGNSAPDKSGLPSDRFSAERTGGSVSTLTIQRTQQEDSAVYLCASSLAPGSPYEQYFGPGTRLTVT.